This paragraph reports one T cell receptor beta chain. One end of the junction is discordant with germline, which a read error may explain. CDR1 and CDR2 (germline): LNHDA, SQIVND (reference sequence). CDR3 length: 11 residues. This sample stems from a study of blood T cell repertoires in COVID-19. Those enrolled in Seattle joined during active infection and were followed longitudinally afterward. Profiling relied on immunoSEQ multiplex PCR, and the TCRdb table lists in-frame clones only, not all of them. The repertoire includes about 230,000 clones, around 86% of them detected once, and around a tenth sits in the top ten.

Sequencing was done on a sample of peripheral blood. This TCR derives from a man in his fifties or sixties with COVID-19, enrolled during active disease. The rearrangement joins TRBV19 to TRBJ1-3; a weak D match, TRBD1 (6 bases). The CDR3 sequence is CTSGAGNTIYF. The CDR3 nucleotides are TGCACCTCAGGGGCTGGAAACACCATATATTTT.